What follows are 10 T cell receptor beta chains derived from one specimen sequenced in a study of cytomegalovirus exposure and HLA in healthy donors (dated by TCRdb to between 2016 and 2019). To prepare the library, the immunoSEQ multiplex PCR assay was applied. For the multiplex PCR, a mixture combining 60 forward primers for TCR Vbeta segments and 13 reverse primers for TCR Jbeta segments was used. TCRdb stores this immuneACCESS table with in-frame sequences only. Part of the clones is absent; in the studies checked, under half of the shortfall reflects unresolved V genes, and no reason is known for the rest. Per the sample table, the count is tens of thousands of clones. The ten largest clones add up to 3% to 4.5% of the sample. Sequenced input: PBMCs. These receptor sequences come from a young man in good health and CMV-seropositive.

The V call is TRBV15, the J call TRBJ2-5, with D possibly TRBD2 on 6 matching bases. In germline, CDR1 is LNHNV, CDR2 YYDKDF (reference sequence). The length of the CDR3 is 14 residues. The V end was cut by 1 base, the J end by 6 bases, with 12 bases between. The CDR3 DNA reads as TGTGCCACCAGCAGAGGGGGGGACGGAAAGACCCAGTACTTC. Translated, it gives CATSRGGDGKTQYF.

The chain carries TRBV6-5 and TRBJ2-2; 7 bases map to TRBD1. The V and J ends lost 4 bases and 2 bases, in that order; junction bases with no gene match: 7. This CDR3 is built from 16 residues. CDR1 and CDR2 (germline): MNHEY, SVGAGI. This chain's CDR3 is CASSWDSKFNTGELFF. The CDR3 DNA follows: TGTGCCAGCAGTTGGGACAGCAAGTTTAACACCGGGGAGCTGTTTTTT.

V gene TRBV2 combines with J gene TRBJ1-5, with 7 bases that match TRBD1. V trimming: 8 bases; J trimming: 0 bases; junction bases outside the gene matches: 7. CDR1 and CDR2 (germline): SNHLY, FYNNEI. The CDR3 extends over 15 amino acids. The CDR3 DNA reads TGTGCCAGCCTTGACAGGGAATCTAGCAATCAGCCCCAGCATTTT. This encodes CASLDRESSNQPQHF.

The genes are TRBV19 and TRBJ1-1; 11 positions match TRBD1. Germline loops: CDR1 LNHDA, CDR2 SQIVND (reference sequence). V lost 5 bases and J lost 1; bases outside the gene matches: 3. The CDR3 is 15 amino acids. CDR3 nucleotide sequence: TGTGCCAGTAGTTGGGACAGGGGGAGGAACACTGAAGCTTTCTTT. Its protein product is CASSWDRGRNTEAFF.

The V gene is TRBV5-1, the J gene TRBJ2-5; 13 nucleotides agree with TRBD2. The CDR3 is 15 residues long. Germline lookup yields CDR1 SGHRS and CDR2 YFSETQ. Trimming at V came to 7 bases and at J to 4 bases, leaving 7 bases not matched to a gene. CDR3: CASGTSGGAPETQYF. The CDR3 DNA follows: TGCGCCAGCGGTACTAGCGGGGGGGCCCCAGAGACCCAGTACTTC. Complete variable domain (other parts from reference TRBV5-1 and TRBJ2-5): KAGVTQTPRYLIKTRGQQVTLSCSPISGHRSVSWYQQTPGQGLQFLFEYFSETQRNKGNFPGRFSGRQFSNSRSEMNVSTLELGDSALYLCASGTSGGAPETQYFGPGTRLLVL.

This rearrangement joins TRBV4-2 to TRBJ2-1; D gene uncertain. Germline loops: CDR1 LGHNA, CDR2 YNFKEQ. Trimming removed 3 bases from V and 0 bases from J, with 12 bases in between. The CDR3 sequence is 16 residues long. The CDR3 protein is CASSHKHPSSYNEQFF. The DNA of the CDR3 is TGTGCCAGCAGCCATAAGCACCCGAGCTCCTACAATGAGCAGTTCTTC.

J is TRBJ1-1 and V is TRBV6-5; D is ambiguous. Trimming shortened V by 5 bases and J by 1 base, and 2 bases separated the two germline ends. Germline-derived CDR1 and CDR2 are MNHEY and SVGAGI. The CDR3 totals 11 residues. CDR3 sequence (DNA): TGTGCCAGCAGTCGGAACACTGAAGCTTTCTTT. It specifies CASSRNTEAFF.

The chain carries TRBV28 and TRBJ1-2; 7 positions agree with TRBD1. Trimming cost V 8 bases and J 8 bases; bases outside gene matches: 14. The CDR3 loop spans 14 amino acids. Germline V gene sequence: CDR1 MDHEN, CDR2 SYDVKM. The CDR3 loop is CASGLGTATGGYTF. Written as DNA, the CDR3 is TGTGCCAGCGGCCTGGGGACAGCGACGGGGGGCTACACCTTC.

As DNA, the CDR3 is TGTGCCAGCAGTCTCAAGGTTCCGGGCTACGAGCAGTACTTC. Its translation is CASSLKVPGYEQYF. This chain connects TRBV27 to TRBJ2-7; no clear D. V lost 5 bases, J lost 3 bases, and 14 bases lay in between. The germline gives CDR1 MNHEY, CDR2 SMNVEV (reference sequence). CDR3 length equals 14 residues.

J is TRBJ2-7 and V is TRBV5-6; 8 nucleotides line up with TRBD2. CDR1 is SGHDT and CDR2 is YYEEEE in the germline V gene. This CDR3 region has 15 residues. J lost 2 bases, V lost 4 bases, and 8 bases had no gene match. The CDR3 spells CASSPFSGTTYEQYF. CDR3 DNA sequence: TGTGCCAGCAGCCCCTTTAGCGGGACAACCTACGAGCAGTACTTC.